Presented here are 16 T cell receptor beta chains from one specimen sequenced in a study of radiotherapy plus CTLA-4 blockade in lung cancer. Only in-frame clones appear in the TCRdb table, and some are missing; sequencing was by immunoSEQ multiplex PCR. The data show around 78,000 clones, with 78% seen just once and 3.5% to 4.5% held by the top ten. The sample was peripheral blood, taken from a patient treated with radiotherapy plus ipilimumab. The receptors derive from a human donor with non-small cell lung cancer who had a partial response to radiotherapy plus ipilimumab. Some clones in this sample may be carry-over from other donors' samples.

This chain uses TRBV28 with TRBJ1-1, with TRBD1 matching 7 bases. The CDR3 consists of 14 residues. V was pared by 3 bases and J by 2 bases, with 3 bases of the junction left unmatched. CDR1 is MDHEN and CDR2 is SYDVKM in the germline V gene. Written as DNA, the CDR3 is TGTGCCAGCAGTTTTTCAGGGGGAAACACTGAAGCTTTCTTT. It translates to CASSFSGGNTEAFF.

The chain has TRBV9 and TRBJ1-2, with a possible D match to TRBD1 (6 bases). The CDR3 is made up of 12 amino acids. The germline CDR1 and CDR2 sequences are SGDLS and YYNGEE. V shed 5 bases and J shed 8 bases, with 13 bases lying between them. DNA for the CDR3: TGTGCCAGCAGGACCACAGGGAGAGGCTACACCTTC. It translates to CASRTTGRGYTF.

V and J are TRBV28 and TRBJ1-3, with no clear D. V was clipped by 3 bases and J by 0 bases, with 9 bases between them. Germline V gene lookup returns CDR1 MDHEN and CDR2 SYDVKM. The CDR3 covers 15 residues. In DNA form, the CDR3 reads TGTGCCAGCAGTTTGACACTTCGCTCTGGAAACACCATATATTTT. Its translation: CASSLTLRSGNTIYF.

The CDR3 loop is CASRSGTRTEKLFF. The CDR3 DNA follows: TGTGCCAGCAGATCCGGGACTCGCACAGAAAAACTGTTTTTT. The chain employs TRBV4-2 and TRBJ1-4; D perhaps matches TRBD1 (5 bases). Trimming cost V 6 bases and J 8 bases, with 16 bases left between them. The CDR3 loop spans 14 amino acids. The germline V gene encodes CDR1 LGHNA and CDR2 YNFKEQ.

The V call is TRBV6-6, the J call TRBJ2-7; D perhaps matches TRBD2 (6 bases). The CDR3 extends over 15 amino acids. In germline, CDR1 is MNHNY, CDR2 SVGAGI (reference sequence). Trimming removed 0 bases at V and 5 bases at J, with 14 bases between. The CDR3 sequence is CASSYSQTGSHEQYF. The CDR3 nucleotides are TGTGCCAGCAGTTACTCCCAAACCGGGAGCCACGAGCAGTACTTC.

CDR3 protein: CASSREGLKAFF. CDR3 coding DNA: TGTGCCAGTAGCCGGGAAGGCCTTAAAGCTTTCTTT. The chain joins TRBV19 to TRBJ1-1, with unresolved D. The ends were cut back, 6 bases at V and 9 bases at J, with 14 bases in the middle. The CDR3 consists of 12 residues. Per germline, CDR1 LNHDA and CDR2 SQIVND (reference sequence).

The genes are TRBV5-5 and TRBJ1-2; 7 bases agree with TRBD1. The V gene's germline CDR1 is SGHKS and CDR2 YYEKEE (reference sequence). This CDR3 has 13 amino acids. The V and J ends lost 6 bases and 7 bases, in that order; junction bases with no gene match: 9. The CDR3 protein is CASIKQGRRGYTF. The CDR3 region has the DNA TGTGCCAGCATCAAACAGGGGCGGCGTGGCTACACCTTC.

This clone is medium-sized within its sample. The rearrangement uses TRBV27 and TRBJ1-2; D perhaps matches TRBD1 (6 bases). CDR1 and CDR2 from the germline V gene are MNHEY and SMNVEV (reference sequence). The length of the CDR3 is 16 residues. Between the trimmed V and J ends, which lost 0 bases and 4 bases, there was a span of 15 bases. The chain's CDR3 is CASSLSRPGAAYGYTF. The CDR3 region has the DNA TGTGCCAGCAGTTTATCAAGACCAGGGGCCGCCTATGGCTACACCTTC.

The chain has TRBV2 and TRBJ1-1, with D possibly being TRBD1 (5 bases). The CDR3 is 14 residues long. The germline CDR1 and CDR2 sequences are SNHLY and FYNNEI. V was trimmed by 4 bases and J by 7 bases, leaving 16 bases between them. The CDR3 loop is CASSVFGGEDEAFF. In DNA, the CDR3 is TGTGCCAGCAGTGTGTTCGGGGGAGAGGATGAAGCTTTCTTT.

A single count supports this clone. This rearrangement joins TRBV28 to TRBJ2-7; D uncertain. Trimming left V 2 bases short and J 2 bases short, with 7 bases between. The germline V gene has CDR1 MDHEN and CDR2 SYDVKM. The CDR3 is 13 residues long. The CDR3 loop is CASSLPEAYEQYF. The CDR3 bases are TGTGCCAGCAGTTTACCTGAGGCCTACGAGCAGTACTTC.

This chain uses TRBV18 with TRBJ2-1, with 12 bases identical to TRBD2. The CDR3 has 16 amino acids. V shed 6 bases, J shed 6 bases, and the junction held 9 bases outside the gene matches. Germline CDR1 reads KGHSH; CDR2 reads LQKENI. CDR3 in amino acids: CASSLPGLAGSNEQFF. Here the CDR3 DNA reads TGTGCCAGCTCTTTGCCGGGACTAGCGGGTTCCAATGAGCAGTTCTTC.

The rearrangement joins TRBV7-2 to TRBJ1-1; D is uncertain. V was trimmed by 5 bases and J by 0 bases, leaving 16 bases between them. Per the germline V gene, CDR1 is SGHTA and CDR2 is FQGNSA. The CDR3 loop spans 16 amino acids. This chain's CDR3 is CASSRGPRGVNTEAFF. The CDR3 nucleotides read TGTGCCAGCAGCCGGGGTCCCCGAGGAGTGAACACTGAAGCTTTCTTT. Variable domain in full (rest from reference TRBV7-2 and TRBJ1-1): GAGVSQSPSNKVTEKGKDVELRCDPISGHTALYWYRQSLGQGLEFLIYFQGNSAPDKSGLPSDRFSAERTGGSVSTLTIQRTQQEDSAVYLCASSRGPRGVNTEAFFGQGTRLTVV.

This chain joins TRBV11-3 and TRBJ2-2; maybe TRBD2 (6 bases). Looked up from germline, CDR1 is SGHNT and CDR2 is YENEEA. This CDR3 comprises 15 residues. The V end was cut by 5 bases, the J end by 0 bases, with 10 bases between. The CDR3 region is CASSPAGANTGELFF. CDR3 DNA: TGTGCCAGCAGCCCAGCGGGCGCGAACACCGGGGAGCTGTTTTTT. Together with reference TRBV11-3 and TRBJ2-2, the CDR3 gives the full variable domain: EAGVVQSPRYKIIEKKQPVAFWCNPISGHNTLYWYLQNLGQGPELLIRYENEEAVDDSQLPKDRFSAERLKGVDSTLKIQPAELGDSAVYLCASSPAGANTGELFFGEGSRLTVL.

This clone came up a few times. Other DNA sequences of this sample code for an identical CDR3. V usage is TRBV5-1 and J usage is TRBJ1-3; D uncertain. Between the trimmed V and J ends, which lost 0 bases and 4 bases, there was a span of 5 bases. The CDR3 has 13 amino acids. Germline values: CDR1 SGHRS, CDR2 YFSETQ. The CDR3 protein is CASSLVSGNTIYF. The DNA for the CDR3 is TGCGCCAGCAGCTTGGTCTCCGGAAACACCATATATTTT.

This chain uses TRBV5-1 with TRBJ1-1, with TRBD1 matching over 11 bases. CDR3 size: 15 residues. Trimming removed 4 bases from V and 7 bases from J; junction bases left unmatched: 9. Germline CDR1 reads SGHRS; CDR2 reads YFSETQ. CDR3 protein: CASSGGGQGANEAFF. In nucleotides, the CDR3 is TGCGCCAGCAGCGGGGGAGGACAGGGGGCGAATGAAGCTTTCTTT.

The genes are TRBV5-4 and TRBJ1-1; D remains unclear. CDR3 length: 13 amino acids. Germline-derived CDR1 and CDR2 are SGHNT and YYREEE (reference sequence). The V and J ends lost 1 base and 4 bases respectively, with 8 bases between them. The CDR3 DNA reads as TGTGCCAGCAGCTTGACAGCAGGCACTGAAGCTTTCTTT. Its protein product is CASSLTAGTEAFF. The full variable domain, in which reference TRBV5-4 and TRBJ1-1 provide the parts outside the CDR3, is ETGVTQSPTHLIKTRGQQVTLRCSSQSGHNTVSWYQQALGQGPQFIFQYYREEENGRGNFPPRFSGLQFPNYSSELNVNALELDDSALYLCASSLTAGTEAFFGQGTRLTVV.